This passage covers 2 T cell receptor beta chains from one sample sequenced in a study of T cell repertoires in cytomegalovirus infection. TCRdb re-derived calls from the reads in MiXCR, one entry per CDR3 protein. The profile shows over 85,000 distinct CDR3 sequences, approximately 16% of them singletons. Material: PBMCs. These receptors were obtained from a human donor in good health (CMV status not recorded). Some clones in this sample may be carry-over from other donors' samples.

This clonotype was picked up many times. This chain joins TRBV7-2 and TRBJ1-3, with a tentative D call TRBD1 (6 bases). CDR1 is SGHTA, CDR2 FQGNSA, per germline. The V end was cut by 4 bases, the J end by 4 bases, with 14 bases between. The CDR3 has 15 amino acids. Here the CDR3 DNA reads TGTGCCAGCAGCTGGGCCAAGGACAGCGGAAACACCATATATTTT. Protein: CASSWAKDSGNTIYF.

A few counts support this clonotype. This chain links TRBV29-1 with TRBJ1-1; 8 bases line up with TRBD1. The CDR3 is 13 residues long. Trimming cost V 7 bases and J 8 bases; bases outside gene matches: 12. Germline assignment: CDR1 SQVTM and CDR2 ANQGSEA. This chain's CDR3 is CSGGQGGSGEAFF. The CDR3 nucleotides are TGCAGCGGTGGACAGGGTGGGAGTGGGGAAGCTTTCTTT.